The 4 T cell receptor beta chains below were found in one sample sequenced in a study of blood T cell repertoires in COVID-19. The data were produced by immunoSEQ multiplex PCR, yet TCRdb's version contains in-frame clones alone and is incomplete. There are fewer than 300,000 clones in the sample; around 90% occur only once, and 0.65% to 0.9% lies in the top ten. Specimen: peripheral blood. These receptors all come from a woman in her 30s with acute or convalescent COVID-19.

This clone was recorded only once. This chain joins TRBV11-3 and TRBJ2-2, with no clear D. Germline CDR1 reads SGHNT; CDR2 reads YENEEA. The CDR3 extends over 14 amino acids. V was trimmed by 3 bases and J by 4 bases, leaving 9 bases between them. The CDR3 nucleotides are TGTGCCAGCAGCTTTTCCCTAATCACCGGGGAGCTGTTTTTT. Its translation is CASSFSLITGELFF.

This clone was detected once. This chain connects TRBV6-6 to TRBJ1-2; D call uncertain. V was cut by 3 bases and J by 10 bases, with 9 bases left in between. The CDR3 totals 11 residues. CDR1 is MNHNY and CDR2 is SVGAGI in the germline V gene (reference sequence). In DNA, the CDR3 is TGTGCCAGCAGTTATGTCAAGCCCTACACCTTC. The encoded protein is CASSYVKPYTF.

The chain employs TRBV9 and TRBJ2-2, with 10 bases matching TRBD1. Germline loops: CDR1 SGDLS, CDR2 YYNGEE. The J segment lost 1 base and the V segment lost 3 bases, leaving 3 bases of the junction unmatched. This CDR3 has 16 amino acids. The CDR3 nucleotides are TGTGCCAGCAGCGGAAGGGACAGGGGGAACACCGGGGAGCTGTTTTTT. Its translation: CASSGRDRGNTGELFF.

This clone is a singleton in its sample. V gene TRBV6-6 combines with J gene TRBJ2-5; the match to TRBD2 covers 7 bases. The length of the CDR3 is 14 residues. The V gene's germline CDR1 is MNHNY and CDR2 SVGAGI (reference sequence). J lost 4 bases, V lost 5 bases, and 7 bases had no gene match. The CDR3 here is CASSTGTILETQYF. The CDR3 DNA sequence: TGTGCCAGCAGTACCGGGACTATCCTAGAGACCCAGTACTTC.